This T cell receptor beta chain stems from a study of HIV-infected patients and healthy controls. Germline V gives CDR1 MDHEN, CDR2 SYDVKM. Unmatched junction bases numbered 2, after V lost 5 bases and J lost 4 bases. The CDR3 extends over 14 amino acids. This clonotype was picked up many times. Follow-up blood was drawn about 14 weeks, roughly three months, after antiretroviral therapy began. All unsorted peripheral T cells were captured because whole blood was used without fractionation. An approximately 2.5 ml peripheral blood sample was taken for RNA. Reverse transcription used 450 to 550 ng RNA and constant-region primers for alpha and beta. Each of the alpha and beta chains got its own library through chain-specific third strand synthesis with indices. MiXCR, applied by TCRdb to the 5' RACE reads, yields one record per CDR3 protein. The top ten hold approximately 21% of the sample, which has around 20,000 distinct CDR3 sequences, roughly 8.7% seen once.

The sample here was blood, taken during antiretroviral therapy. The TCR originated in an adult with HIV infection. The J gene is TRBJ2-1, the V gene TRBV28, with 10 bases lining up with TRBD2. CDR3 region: CASSLAGAYNEQFF. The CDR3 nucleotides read TGTGCCAGCAGTCTAGCGGGGGCATACAATGAGCAGTTCTTC.